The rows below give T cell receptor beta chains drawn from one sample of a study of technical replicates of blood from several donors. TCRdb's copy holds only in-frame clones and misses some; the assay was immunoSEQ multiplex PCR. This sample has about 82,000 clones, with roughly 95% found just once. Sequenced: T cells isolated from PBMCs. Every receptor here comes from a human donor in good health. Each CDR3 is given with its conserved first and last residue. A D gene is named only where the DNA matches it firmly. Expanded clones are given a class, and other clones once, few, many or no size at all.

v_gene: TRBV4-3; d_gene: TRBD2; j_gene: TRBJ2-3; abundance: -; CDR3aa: CASSQDGVAGALGDTQYF; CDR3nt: TGCGCCAGCAGCCAAGATGGTGTAGCGGGGGCTTTGGGGGATACGCAGTATTTT
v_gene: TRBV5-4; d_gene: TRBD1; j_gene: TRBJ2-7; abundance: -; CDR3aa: CASCRDRGYEQYF; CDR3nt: TGTGCCAGCTGCCGGGACAGGGGCTACGAGCAGTACTTC
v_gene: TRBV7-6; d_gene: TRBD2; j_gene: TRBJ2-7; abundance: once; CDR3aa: CASSSISGRAGEQYF; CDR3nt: TGTGCCAGCAGCTCCATTAGCGGGAGGGCCGGCGAGCAGTACTTC
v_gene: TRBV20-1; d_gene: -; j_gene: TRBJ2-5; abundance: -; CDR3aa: CSARDMAQHF; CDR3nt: TGCAGTGCCCGGGACATGGCTCAGCACTTC
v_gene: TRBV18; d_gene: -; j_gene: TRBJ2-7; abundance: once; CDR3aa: CASSPPGARASSYEQYF; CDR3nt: TGTGCCAGCTCACCCCCGGGAGCCAGGGCAAGCTCCTACGAGCAGTACTTC
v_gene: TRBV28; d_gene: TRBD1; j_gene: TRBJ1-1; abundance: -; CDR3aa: CASSPHRWTGATEAFF; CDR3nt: TGTGCCAGCAGTCCTCATCGCTGGACAGGGGCCACTGAAGCTTTCTTT
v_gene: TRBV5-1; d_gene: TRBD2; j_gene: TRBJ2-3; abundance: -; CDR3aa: CASRTSGSPDTQYF; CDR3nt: TGCGCCAGCCGTACTAGCGGGAGCCCAGATACGCAGTATTTT
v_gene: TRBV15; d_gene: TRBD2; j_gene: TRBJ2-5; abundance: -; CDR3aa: CATSSGWGTQYF; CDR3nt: TGTGCCACCTCTAGCGGCTGGGGGACCCAGTACTTC
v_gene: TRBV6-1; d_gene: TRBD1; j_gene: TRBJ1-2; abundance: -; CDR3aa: CASNNRGNYGYTF; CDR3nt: TGTGCCAGCAATAACAGGGGGAACTATGGCTACACCTTC
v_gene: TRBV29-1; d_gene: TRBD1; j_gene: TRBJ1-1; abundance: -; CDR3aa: CSVAKTGDATEAFF; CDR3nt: TGCAGCGTTGCGAAGACAGGGGATGCCACTGAAGCTTTCTTT
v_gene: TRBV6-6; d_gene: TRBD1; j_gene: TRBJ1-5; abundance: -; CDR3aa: CASSPDRGQPQHF; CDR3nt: TGTGCCAGCAGTCCGGACAGGGGGCAGCCCCAGCATTTT
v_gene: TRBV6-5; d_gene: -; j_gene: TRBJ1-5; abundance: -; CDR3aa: CASSYAEGEPQHF; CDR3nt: TGTGCCAGCAGTTACGCGGAGGGAGAGCCCCAGCATTTT
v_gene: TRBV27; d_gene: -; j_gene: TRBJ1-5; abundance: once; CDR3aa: CASRGGNQPQHF; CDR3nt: TGTGCCAGCAGGGGGGGAAATCAGCCCCAGCATTTT
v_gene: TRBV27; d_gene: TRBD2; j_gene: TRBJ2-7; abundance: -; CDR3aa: CASSQELTSVTYEQYF; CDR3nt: TGTGCCAGCAGTCAAGAATTGACTAGCGTAACCTACGAGCAGTACTTC
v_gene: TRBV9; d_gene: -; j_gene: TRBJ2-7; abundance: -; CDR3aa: CASSVAGTGAYEQYF; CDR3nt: TGTGCCAGCAGCGTAGCCGGGACGGGGGCCTACGAGCAGTACTTC
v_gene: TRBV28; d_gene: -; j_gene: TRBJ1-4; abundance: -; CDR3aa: CASSDSANEKLFF; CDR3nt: TGTGCCAGCAGTGACAGCGCTAATGAAAAACTGTTTTTT
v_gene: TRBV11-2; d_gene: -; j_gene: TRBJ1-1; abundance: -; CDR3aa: CASSFPKKNTEAFF; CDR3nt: TGTGCCAGCAGCTTCCCAAAAAAAAACACTGAAGCTTTCTTT
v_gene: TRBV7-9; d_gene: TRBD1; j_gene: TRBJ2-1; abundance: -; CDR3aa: CASSLQGTNEQFF; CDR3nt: TGTGCCAGCAGTTTACAGGGGACGAATGAGCAGTTCTTC
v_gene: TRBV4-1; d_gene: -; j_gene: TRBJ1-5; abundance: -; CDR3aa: CASSPRRENQPQHF; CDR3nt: TGCGCCAGCAGCCCGAGGAGGGAAAATCAGCCCCAGCATTTT
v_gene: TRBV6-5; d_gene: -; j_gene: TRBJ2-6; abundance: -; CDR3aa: CASGRSGANVLTF; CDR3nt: TGTGCCAGCGGTCGGTCTGGGGCCAACGTCCTGACTTTC
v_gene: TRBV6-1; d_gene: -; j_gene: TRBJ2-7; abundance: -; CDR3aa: CASSRGIGPYEQYF; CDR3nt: TGTGCCAGCTCGAGGGGGATAGGTCCTTACGAGCAGTACTTC
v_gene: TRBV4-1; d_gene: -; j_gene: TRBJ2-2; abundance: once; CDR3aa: CASTHGGRGSTGELFF; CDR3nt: TGCGCCAGCACCCACGGAGGCAGAGGGTCCACCGGGGAGCTGTTTTTT
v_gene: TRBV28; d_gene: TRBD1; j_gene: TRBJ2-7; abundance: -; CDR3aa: CASTDRATYEQYF; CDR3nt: TGTGCCAGCACAGACAGGGCAACCTACGAGCAGTACTTC
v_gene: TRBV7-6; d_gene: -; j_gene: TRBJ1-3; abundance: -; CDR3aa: CASSLGQMGNTIYF; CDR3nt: TGTGCCAGCAGCCTCGGACAGATGGGAAACACCATATATTTT
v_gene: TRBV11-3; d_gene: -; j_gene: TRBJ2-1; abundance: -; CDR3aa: CASSSSSSTYYNEQFF; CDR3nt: TGTGCCAGCAGCTCATCCTCCTCGACTTACTACAATGAGCAGTTCTTC
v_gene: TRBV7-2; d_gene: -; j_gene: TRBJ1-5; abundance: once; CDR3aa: CASSLRDLRWSNQPQHF; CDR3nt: TGTGCCAGCAGCTTGAGGGATCTTAGGTGGAGCAATCAGCCCCAGCATTTT
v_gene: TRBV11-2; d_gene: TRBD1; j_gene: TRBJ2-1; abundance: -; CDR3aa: CASSSDRGPYNEQFF; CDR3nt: TGTGCCAGCAGCTCGGACAGGGGCCCCTACAATGAGCAGTTCTTC
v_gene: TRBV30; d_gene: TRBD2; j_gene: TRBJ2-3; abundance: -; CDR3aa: CAWSLSSGFTDTQYF; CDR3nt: TGTGCCTGGAGCCTATCTAGCGGGTTCACAGATACGCAGTATTTT
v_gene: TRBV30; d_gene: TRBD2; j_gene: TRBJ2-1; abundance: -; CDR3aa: CAWSVQLAGGDEQFF; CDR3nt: TGTGCCTGGAGTGTACAACTAGCGGGAGGCGATGAGCAGTTCTTC
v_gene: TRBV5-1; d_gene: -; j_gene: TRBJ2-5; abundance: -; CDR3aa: CASSLSNTKETQYF; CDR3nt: TGCGCCAGCAGCTTGTCAAACACAAAAGAGACCCAGTACTTC
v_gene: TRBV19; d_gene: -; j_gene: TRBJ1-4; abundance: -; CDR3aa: CASTGVTNEKLFF; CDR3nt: TGTGCCAGTACAGGGGTAACTAATGAAAAACTGTTTTTT
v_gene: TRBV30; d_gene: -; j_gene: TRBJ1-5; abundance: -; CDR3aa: CAWSAGLGGNQPQHF; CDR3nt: TGTGCCTGGAGTGCCGGTCTCGGGGGCAATCAGCCCCAGCATTTT
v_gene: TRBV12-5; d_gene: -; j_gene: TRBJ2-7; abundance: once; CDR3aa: CASGLVPMTAPKGDEQYF; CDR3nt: TGTGCTAGTGGTTTGGTACCCATGACAGCGCCTAAGGGGGACGAGCAGTACTTC
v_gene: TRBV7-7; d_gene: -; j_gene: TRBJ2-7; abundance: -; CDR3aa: CASSLGSGSYEQYF; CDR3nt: TGTGCCAGCAGCTTAGGAAGCGGTTCCTACGAGCAGTACTTC
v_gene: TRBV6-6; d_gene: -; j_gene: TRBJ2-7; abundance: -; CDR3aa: CASSDRSWDEQYF; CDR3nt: TGTGCCAGCAGTGACAGGTCCTGGGACGAGCAGTACTTC
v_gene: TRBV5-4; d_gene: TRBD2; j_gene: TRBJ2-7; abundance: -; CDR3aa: CASSWGTSGYEQYF; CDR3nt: TGTGCCAGCAGCTGGGGGACTAGCGGATACGAGCAGTACTTC
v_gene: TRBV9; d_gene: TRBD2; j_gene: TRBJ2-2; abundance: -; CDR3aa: CASSTTSSGRIAGELFF; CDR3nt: TGTGCCAGCAGCACTACTTCTAGCGGGAGGATTGCTGGGGAGCTGTTTTTT